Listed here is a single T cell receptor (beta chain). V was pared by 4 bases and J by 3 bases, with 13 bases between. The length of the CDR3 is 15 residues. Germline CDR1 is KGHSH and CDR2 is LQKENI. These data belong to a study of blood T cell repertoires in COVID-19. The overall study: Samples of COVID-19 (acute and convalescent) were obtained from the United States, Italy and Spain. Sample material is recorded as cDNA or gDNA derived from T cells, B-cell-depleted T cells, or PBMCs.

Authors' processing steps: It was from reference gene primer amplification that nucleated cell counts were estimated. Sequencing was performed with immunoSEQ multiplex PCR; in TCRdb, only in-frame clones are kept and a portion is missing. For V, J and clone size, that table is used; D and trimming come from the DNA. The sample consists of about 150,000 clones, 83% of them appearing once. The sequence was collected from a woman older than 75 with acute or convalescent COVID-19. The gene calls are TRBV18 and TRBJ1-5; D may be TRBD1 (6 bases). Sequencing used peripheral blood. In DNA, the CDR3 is TGTGCCAGCTCACAGGCAGGGGTGCTCAATCAGCCCCAGCATTTT. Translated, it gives CASSQAGVLNQPQHF.